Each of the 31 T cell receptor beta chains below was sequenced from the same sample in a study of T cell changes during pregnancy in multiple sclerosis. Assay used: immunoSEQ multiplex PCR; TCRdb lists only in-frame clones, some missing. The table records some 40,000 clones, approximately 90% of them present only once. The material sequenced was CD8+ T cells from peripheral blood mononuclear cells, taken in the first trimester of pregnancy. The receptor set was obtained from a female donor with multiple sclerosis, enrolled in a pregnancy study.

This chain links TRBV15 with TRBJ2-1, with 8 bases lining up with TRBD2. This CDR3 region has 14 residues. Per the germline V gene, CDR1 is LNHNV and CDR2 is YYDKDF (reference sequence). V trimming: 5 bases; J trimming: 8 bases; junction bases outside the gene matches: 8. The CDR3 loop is CATSESRGGYEQFF. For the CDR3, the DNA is TGTGCCACCAGCGAATCACGGGGGGGCTATGAGCAGTTCTTC.

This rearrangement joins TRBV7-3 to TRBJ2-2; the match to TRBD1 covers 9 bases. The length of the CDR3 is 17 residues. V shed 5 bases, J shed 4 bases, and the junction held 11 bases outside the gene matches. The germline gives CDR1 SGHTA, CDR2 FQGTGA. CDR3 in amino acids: CASSLNTGGAGTGELFF. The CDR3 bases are TGTGCCAGCAGCCTGAATACAGGGGGCGCGGGCACCGGGGAGCTGTTTTTT.

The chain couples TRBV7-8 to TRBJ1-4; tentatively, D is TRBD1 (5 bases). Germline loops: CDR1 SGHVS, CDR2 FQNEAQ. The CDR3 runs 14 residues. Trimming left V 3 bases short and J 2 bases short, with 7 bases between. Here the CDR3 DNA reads TGTGCCAGCAGCTTTGGGGGGACTAATGAAAAACTGTTTTTT. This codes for CASSFGGTNEKLFF. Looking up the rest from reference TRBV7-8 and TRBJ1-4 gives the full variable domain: GAGVSQSPRYKVAKRGQDVALRCDPISGHVSLFWYQQALGQGPEFLTYFQNEAQLDKSGLPSDRFFAERPEGSVSTLKIQRTQQEDSAVYLCASSFGGTNEKLFFGSGTQLSVL.

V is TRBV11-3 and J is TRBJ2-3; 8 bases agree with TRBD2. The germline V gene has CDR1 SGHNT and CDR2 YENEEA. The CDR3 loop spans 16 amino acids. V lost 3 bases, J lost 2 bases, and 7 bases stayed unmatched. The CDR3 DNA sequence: TGTGCCAGCAGCTTTGGTAGCGGGGAATCCACAGATACGCAGTATTTT. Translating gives CASSFGSGESTDTQYF.

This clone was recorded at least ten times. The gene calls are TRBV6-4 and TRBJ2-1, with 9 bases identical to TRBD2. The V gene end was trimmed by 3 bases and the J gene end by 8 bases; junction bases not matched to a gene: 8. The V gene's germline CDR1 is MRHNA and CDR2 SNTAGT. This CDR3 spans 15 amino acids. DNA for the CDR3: TGTGCCAGCAGTGATGGCGGGGGGGCCGTGGATGAGCAGTTCTTC. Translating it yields CASSDGGGAVDEQFF.

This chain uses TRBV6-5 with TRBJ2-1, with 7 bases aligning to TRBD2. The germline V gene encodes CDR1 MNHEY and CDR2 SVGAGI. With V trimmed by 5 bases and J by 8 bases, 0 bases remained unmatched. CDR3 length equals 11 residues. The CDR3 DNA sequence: TGTGCCAGCAGTACTAGCGATGAGCAGTTCTTC. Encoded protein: CASSTSDEQFF.

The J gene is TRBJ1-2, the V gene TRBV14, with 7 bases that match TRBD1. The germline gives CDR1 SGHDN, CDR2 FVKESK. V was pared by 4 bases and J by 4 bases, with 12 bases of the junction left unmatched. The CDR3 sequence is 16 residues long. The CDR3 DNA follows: TGTGCCAGCAGCCCTATGACTCGGGACAGAGTCTATGGCTACACCTTC. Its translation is CASSPMTRDRVYGYTF.

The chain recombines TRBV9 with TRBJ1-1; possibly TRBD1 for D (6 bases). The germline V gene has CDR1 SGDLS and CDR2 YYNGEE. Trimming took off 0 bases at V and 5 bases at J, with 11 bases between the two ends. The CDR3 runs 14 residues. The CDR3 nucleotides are TGTGCCAGCAGCGTAGTAACAGGGAATACTGAAGCTTTCTTT. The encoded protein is CASSVVTGNTEAFF.

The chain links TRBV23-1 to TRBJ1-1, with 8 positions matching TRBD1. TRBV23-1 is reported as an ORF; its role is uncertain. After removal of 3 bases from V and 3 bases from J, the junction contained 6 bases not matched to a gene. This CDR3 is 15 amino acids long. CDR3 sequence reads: CASSQQTGGDTEAFF. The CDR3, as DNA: TGCGCCAGCAGTCAGCAAACAGGGGGGGACACTGAAGCTTTCTTT.

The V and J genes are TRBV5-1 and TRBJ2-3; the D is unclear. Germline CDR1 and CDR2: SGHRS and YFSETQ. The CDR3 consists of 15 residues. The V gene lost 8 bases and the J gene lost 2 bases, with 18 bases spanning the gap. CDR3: CASTPHEDLTDTQYF. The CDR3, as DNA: TGCGCCAGTACCCCTCATGAGGATCTCACAGATACGCAGTATTTT.

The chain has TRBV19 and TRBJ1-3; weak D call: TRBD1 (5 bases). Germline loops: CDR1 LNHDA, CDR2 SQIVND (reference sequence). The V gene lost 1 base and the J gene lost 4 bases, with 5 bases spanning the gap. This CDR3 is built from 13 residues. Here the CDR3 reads CASSIGQGNTIYF. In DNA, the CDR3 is TGTGCCAGTAGTATAGGACAGGGAAACACCATATATTTT.

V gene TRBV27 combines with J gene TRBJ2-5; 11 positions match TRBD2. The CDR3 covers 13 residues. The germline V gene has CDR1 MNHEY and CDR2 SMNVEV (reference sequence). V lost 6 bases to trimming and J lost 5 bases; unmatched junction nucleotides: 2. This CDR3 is CASRLAGGETQYF. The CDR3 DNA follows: TGTGCCAGCAGGCTAGCGGGGGGCGAGACCCAGTACTTC.

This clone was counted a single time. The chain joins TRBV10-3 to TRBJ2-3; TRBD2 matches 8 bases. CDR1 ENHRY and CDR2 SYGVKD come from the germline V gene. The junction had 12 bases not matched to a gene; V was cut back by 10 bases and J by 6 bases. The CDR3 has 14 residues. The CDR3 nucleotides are TGTGCCACCTTAGCGGGGCAGTTCCGGGATACGCAGTATTTT. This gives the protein CATLAGQFRDTQYF.

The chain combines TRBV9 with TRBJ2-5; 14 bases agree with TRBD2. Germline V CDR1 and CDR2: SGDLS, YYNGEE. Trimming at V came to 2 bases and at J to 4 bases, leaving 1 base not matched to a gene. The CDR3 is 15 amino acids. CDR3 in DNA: TGTGCCAGCAGCGTCGGACTAGCGGGGGGAGAGACCCAGTACTTC. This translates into CASSVGLAGGETQYF.

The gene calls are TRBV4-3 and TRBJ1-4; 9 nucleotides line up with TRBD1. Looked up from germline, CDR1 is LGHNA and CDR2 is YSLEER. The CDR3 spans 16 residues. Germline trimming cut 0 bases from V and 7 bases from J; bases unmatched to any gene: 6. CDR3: CASSQEGQGMAEKLFF. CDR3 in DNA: TGCGCCAGCAGCCAAGAAGGACAGGGGATGGCTGAAAAACTGTTTTTT.

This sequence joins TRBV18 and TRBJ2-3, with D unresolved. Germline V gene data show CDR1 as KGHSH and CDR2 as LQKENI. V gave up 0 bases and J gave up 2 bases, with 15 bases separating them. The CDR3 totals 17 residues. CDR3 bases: TGTGCCAGCTCACCACCGCCGAGTGAAATTGACACAGATACGCAGTATTTT. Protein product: CASSPPPSEIDTDTQYF.

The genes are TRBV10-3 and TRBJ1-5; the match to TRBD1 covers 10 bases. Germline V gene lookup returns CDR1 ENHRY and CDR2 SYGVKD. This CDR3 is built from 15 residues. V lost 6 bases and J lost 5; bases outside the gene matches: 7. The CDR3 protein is CAISQTGGGDQPQHF. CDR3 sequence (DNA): TGTGCCATCAGCCAGACAGGGGGCGGCGATCAGCCCCAGCATTTT.

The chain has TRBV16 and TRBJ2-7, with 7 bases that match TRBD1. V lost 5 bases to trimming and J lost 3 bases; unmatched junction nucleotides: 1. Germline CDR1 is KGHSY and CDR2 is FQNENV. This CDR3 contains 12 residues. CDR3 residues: CASSSGGYEQYF. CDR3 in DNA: TGTGCCAGCAGCTCAGGGGGCTACGAGCAGTACTTC. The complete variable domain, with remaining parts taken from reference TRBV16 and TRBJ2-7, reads GEEVAQTPKHLVRGEGQKAKLYCAPIKGHSYVFWYQQVLKNEFKFLISFQNENVFDETGMPKERFSAKCLPNSPCSLEIQATKLEDSAVYFCASSSGGYEQYFGPGTRLTVT.

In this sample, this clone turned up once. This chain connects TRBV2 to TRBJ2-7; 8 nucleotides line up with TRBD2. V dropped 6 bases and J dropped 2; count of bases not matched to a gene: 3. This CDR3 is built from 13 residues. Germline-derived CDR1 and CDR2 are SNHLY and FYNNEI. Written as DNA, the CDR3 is TGTGCCAGCAGGGGACTAGAAGCCTACGAGCAGTACTTC. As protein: CASRGLEAYEQYF.

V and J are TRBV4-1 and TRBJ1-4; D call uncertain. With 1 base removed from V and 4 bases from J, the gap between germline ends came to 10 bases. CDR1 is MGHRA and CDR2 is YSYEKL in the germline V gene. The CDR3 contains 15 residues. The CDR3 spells CASSQVSSNNEKLFF. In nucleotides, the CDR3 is TGCGCCAGCAGCCAAGTTTCCAGTAATAATGAAAAACTGTTTTTT.

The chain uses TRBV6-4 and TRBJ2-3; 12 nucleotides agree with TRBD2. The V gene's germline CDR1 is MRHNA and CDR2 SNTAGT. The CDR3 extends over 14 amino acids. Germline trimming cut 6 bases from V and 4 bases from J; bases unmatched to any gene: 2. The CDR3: CASSASGGADTQYF. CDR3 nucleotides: TGTGCCAGCAGCGCTAGCGGGGGGGCAGATACGCAGTATTTT.

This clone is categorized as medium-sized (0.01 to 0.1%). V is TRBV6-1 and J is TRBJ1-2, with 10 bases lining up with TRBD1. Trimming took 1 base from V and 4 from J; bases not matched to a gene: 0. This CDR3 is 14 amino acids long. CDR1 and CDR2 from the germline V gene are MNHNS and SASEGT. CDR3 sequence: CASSEGTGGYGYTF. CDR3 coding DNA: TGTGCCAGCAGTGAAGGGACAGGGGGCTATGGCTACACCTTC.

The CDR3: CASSDSLQLYGYTF. CDR3 bases: TGTGCCAGCAGTGACAGCCTCCAACTATATGGCTACACCTTC. The rearrangement links TRBV7-9 to TRBJ1-2; possibly TRBD1 for D (5 bases). The V end lost 6 bases, the J end lost 5 bases, and 16 bases lay between the germline ends. Germline V gene sequence: CDR1 SEHNR, CDR2 FQNEAQ (reference sequence). This CDR3 spans 14 amino acids.

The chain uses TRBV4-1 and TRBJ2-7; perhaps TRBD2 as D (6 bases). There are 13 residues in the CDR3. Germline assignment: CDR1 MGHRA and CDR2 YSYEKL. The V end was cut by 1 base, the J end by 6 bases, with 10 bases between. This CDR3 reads CASSQGMGGEQYF. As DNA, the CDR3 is TGCGCCAGCAGCCAAGGGATGGGGGGCGAGCAGTACTTC.

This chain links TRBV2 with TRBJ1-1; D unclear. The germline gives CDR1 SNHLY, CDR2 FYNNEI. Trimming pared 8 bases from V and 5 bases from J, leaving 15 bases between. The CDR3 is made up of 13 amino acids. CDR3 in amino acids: CASDFGMRTEAFF. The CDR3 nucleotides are TGTGCCAGCGATTTCGGGATGCGGACTGAAGCTTTCTTT.

DNA for the CDR3: TGCGCCAGCAGCTTGTTCACAGGAAGAAACACCATATATTTT. As protein: CASSLFTGRNTIYF. The V gene is TRBV5-1, the J gene TRBJ1-3; tentative D call: TRBD1 (5 bases). Trimming removed 1 base from V and 5 bases from J, with 10 bases in between. The germline V gene has CDR1 SGHRS and CDR2 YFSETQ. This CDR3 contains 14 residues. The full variable domain, its missing parts supplied by reference TRBV5-1 and TRBJ1-3, is KAGVTQTPRYLIKTRGQQVTLSCSPISGHRSVSWYQQTPGQGLQFLFEYFSETQRNKGNFPGRFSGRQFSNSRSEMNVSTLELGDSALYLCASSLFTGRNTIYFGEGSWLTVV.

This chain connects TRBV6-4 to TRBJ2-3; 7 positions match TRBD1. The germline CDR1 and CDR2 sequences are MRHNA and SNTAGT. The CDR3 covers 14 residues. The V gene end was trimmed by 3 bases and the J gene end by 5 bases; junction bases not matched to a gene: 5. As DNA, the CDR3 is TGTGCCAGCAGTGATGGGGCAGGGGGAGATACGCAGTATTTT. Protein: CASSDGAGGDTQYF.

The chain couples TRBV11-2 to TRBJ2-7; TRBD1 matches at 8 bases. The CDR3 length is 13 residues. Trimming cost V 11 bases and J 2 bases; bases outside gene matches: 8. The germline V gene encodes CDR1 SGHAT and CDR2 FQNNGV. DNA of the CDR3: TGTGCCGTCATGGGACAGGTCCCCTACGAGCAGTACTTC. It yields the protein CAVMGQVPYEQYF.

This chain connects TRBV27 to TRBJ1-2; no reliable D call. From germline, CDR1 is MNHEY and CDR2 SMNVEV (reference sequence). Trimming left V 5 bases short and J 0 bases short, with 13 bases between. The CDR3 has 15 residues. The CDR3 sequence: CASSPLAASNYGYTF. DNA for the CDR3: TGTGCCAGCAGTCCTCTCGCCGCGTCTAACTATGGCTACACCTTC.

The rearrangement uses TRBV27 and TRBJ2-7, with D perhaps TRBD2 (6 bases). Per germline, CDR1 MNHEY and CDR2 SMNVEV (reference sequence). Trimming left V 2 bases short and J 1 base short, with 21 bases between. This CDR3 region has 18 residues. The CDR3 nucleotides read TGTGCCAGCAGTTTACGCGGGGACGACTATTCTTGGTCCTACGAGCAGTACTTC. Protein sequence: CASSLRGDDYSWSYEQYF.

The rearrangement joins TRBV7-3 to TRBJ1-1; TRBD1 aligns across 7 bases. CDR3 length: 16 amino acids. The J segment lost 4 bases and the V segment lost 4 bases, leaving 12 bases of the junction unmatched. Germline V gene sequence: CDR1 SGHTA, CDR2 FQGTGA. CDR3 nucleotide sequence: TGTGCCAGCAGCTCGTCTGCGACAGGGTTGGGCACTGAAGCTTTCTTT. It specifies CASSSSATGLGTEAFF.